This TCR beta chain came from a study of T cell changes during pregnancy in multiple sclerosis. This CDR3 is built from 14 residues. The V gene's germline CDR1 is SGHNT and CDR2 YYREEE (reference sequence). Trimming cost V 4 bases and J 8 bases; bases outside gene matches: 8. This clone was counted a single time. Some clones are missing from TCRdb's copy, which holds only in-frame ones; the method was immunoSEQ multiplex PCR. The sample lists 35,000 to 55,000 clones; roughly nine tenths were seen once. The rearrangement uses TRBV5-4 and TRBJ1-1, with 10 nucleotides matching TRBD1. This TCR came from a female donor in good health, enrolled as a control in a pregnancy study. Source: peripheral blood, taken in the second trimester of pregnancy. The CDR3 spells CASSDSTGGVEAFF. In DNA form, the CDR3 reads TGTGCCAGCAGCGACTCGACAGGGGGCGTGGAAGCTTTCTTT. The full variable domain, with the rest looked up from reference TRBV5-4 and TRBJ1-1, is ETGVTQSPTHLIKTRGQQVTLRCSSQSGHNTVSWYQQALGQGPQFIFQYYREEENGRGNFPPRFSGLQFPNYSSELNVNALELDDSALYLCASSDSTGGVEAFFGQGTRLTVV.